This T cell receptor (beta chain) emerged from a study of shared clonotypes between healthy human individuals (dated by TCRdb to the early 2020s). Broadly, across the study: The cohort included three men and a couple of women between 18 and 49 years of age. Different laboratories and diverse techniques were used to prepare libraries and sequence TCR repertoires, to increase sequencing depth and limit assay-specific biases. To estimate repertoire size and how much clonotypes are shared between individuals, the study performed deep sequencing of blood TCR repertoires from roughly five healthy adults. Each donor's leukapheresis produced roughly between roughly 0.94 and 9.5 billion PBMCs. For each donor, CD4 naive and CD4 memory were each given three plates, CD8 naive was given two plates, and CD8 memory was given one plate. Overall study results and their limits: Clonotypes shared by all four sorted-subset donors showed higher generation probabilities than non-shared clonotypes. When a handful of donors were compared, the shared fraction of clonotypes was around 5% for naive CD4, approximately 3.5% for naive CD8, 2% to 2.5% for memory CD4, and 0.35% to 0.4% for memory CD8. Estimated clonotype richness was generally larger for naive than for memory subsets. Pairwise subsampling indicated that sequencing depth was expected to affect the degree of clonotype sharing among donors. Incomplete sequencing was indicated by rarefaction of sorted-subset datasets, despite the large sequencing depth. Sampling was restricted to blood, and TCR repertoires in tissues likely differ from the TCR repertoires found in blood. Because the study included a small number of donors, the genetic and exposure-history diversity represented was limited.

From V the trimming removes 3 bases and from J it removes 8 bases, while the gene matches leave 6 bases of the junction unaccounted for. CDR3 length: 14 amino acids, cysteine to phenylalanine. Just the 42-base CDR3 DNA is kept, in frame starting at base 1. CDR1 and CDR2 are read off the germline V gene as SGHRS and YFSETQ. A word on this clone: No cognate antigen has been identified for it. The sample holds no much larger clone one base away, and base qualities are not on file. The same CDR3 is also encoded by other DNA sequences in this sample.

Using the deep immunoSEQ assay, TCR CDR3 regions were amplified from genomic DNA by multiplex PCR. Extracted genomic DNA from each cell subset was distributed evenly across all wells of several immunoSEQ 96-well plates, and each plate was treated as a replicate. For sorted subsets, about 200 ng genomic DNA, equal to 30,000 to 35,000 T cell genomes, was loaded into each replicate PCR. The purified libraries were quantified using a Qubit 3.0 fluorometer, sized with a Bioanalyzer 2100, and then quantified again using the KAPA Library Quantification kit. Each immunoSEQ 96-well plate was sequenced on its own single-read 150-cycle Illumina NextSeq 550 flow cell. The study's processing was this. Because the immunoSEQ output held only junctional sequences and lacked quality scores, the filtering could not match the filtering applied to full-length reads. To assign V/J genes and CDR3, sequences were annotated against IMGT germline references using PyIR, a Python wrapper for IgBLAST v1.9. Reads with weak V/J assignments (E-value above 1e-6), missing CDR3, stop codons, out-of-frame junctions, or ambiguous translated residues were removed. V3J clonotypes were defined as sequences sharing an identical inferred V gene, J gene, and CDR3 amino acid sequence. Percentage overlap between repertoires was calculated by dividing the number of shared unique clonotypes by the size of the smaller repertoire. RTK rarefaction, the Chao1 estimator, and Recon v2.1 estimates of unobserved clonotypes were used to assess repertoire richness. OLGA was used to compute generation probabilities for all TCRbeta clonotypes that the gDNA method yielded from a handful of donors. TCRdb mirrors the immuneACCESS table, restricted to in-frame sequences. Some clones are absent from its copies; in checked studies, under half trace to an unresolved V gene, and the reason for the others is unknown. The V and J calls and clone size are taken from that table; D and trimming were inferred from the DNA. The sample yields roughly 500,000 clones; 95% to 97% were counted once. The top ten hold approximately 0.06% of the sample.

The donors were healthy, HIV-negative adults who had no recently reported acute infections or vaccinations. Every donor was a Caucasian adult residing in Nashville, Tennessee, USA. CD4+ T cells were enriched by magnetic negative selection; naive cells were then positively selected on CD45RA, and the negative fraction formed the memory subset. Blood was collected by leukapheresis, and PBMCs were isolated by Ficoll-Histopaque density gradient centrifugation and then cryopreserved in liquid nitrogen vapor phase. Purity and quantity of every magnetically sorted T cell population were checked by analytical flow cytometry. From each sorted fraction, genomic DNA was isolated and quantified by UV absorbance on a Nanodrop 2000c.

Source material: naive CD4+ T cells sorted from blood. The cell subset or site label corresponds to: CD45RA+ positively selected. The V and J genes are TRBV5-1 and TRBJ1-4, and 8 bases in between align with TRBD1. This clonotype originated in a woman aged 25 to 45 in good health. The DNA sequence is TGCGCCAGCAGCTCCGGACAGGGTAACGAAAAACTGTTTTTT. Translated, it gives CASSSGQGNEKLFF.